This passage covers 28 T cell receptor beta chains from one sample sequenced in a study of monozygotic twins with inflammatory bowel disease. TCRdb derives one entry per CDR3 protein from the 5' RACE reads, leaving out DNA. The sample includes 310,000 or so distinct CDR3 sequences. The specimen was blood. The receptors were gathered from a human donor with ulcerative colitis or Crohn's disease, or a healthy co-twin of an affected twin (not recorded which).

The chain employs TRBV9 and TRBJ1-5; the D gene TCRdb calls, TRBD1, cannot be checked with no DNA. The CDR3 totals 15 residues. The germline V gene encodes CDR1 SGDLS and CDR2 YYNGEE. CDR3 region: CASSVDAHSGKPQHF.

The V gene is TRBV20-1, the J gene TRBJ2-1. The CDR3 covers 16 residues. Germline lookup yields CDR1 DFQATT and CDR2 SNEGSKA (reference sequence). Here the CDR3 reads CSARGRLGVTYNEQFF.

The J gene is TRBJ2-2, the V gene TRBV12-3 or TRBV12-4; TCRdb reports TRBD1, a call that lacks DNA to check it against. This CDR3 spans 15 amino acids. The chain's CDR3 is CASSHPDRGAGELFF.

This chain links TRBV6-5 with TRBJ2-3; TCRdb names TRBD1, which stays unverified in the absence of DNA. The CDR3 has 14 amino acids. Germline V lookup: CDR1 MNHEY, CDR2 SVGAGI. CDR3 residues: CASSHGEGRDTQYF.

This sequence joins TRBV7-3 and TRBJ2-3; TCRdb reports TRBD1, a call that lacks DNA to check it against. Looked up from germline, CDR1 is SGHTA and CDR2 is FQGTGA. This CDR3 has 15 amino acids. The CDR3 loop reads CASSLDRDRTDTQYF. Drawing the rest from reference TRBV7-3 and TRBJ2-3, the complete variable domain is GAGVSQTPSNKVTEKGKYVELRCDPISGHTALYWYRQSLGQGPEFLIYFQGTGAADDSGLPNDRFFAVRPEGSVSTLKIQRTERGDSAVYLCASSLDRDRTDTQYFGPGTRLTVL.

The chain is built from TRBV20-1 and TRBJ1-2; TCRdb's assignment of TRBD1 cannot be checked, as there is no DNA. Germline V CDR1 and CDR2: DFQATT, SNEGSKA (reference sequence). The CDR3 has 13 residues. The CDR3 reads CSARLSGGYGYTF.

The chain recombines TRBV15 with TRBJ1-5. Looked up from germline, CDR1 is LNHNV and CDR2 is YYDKDF (reference sequence). The CDR3 totals 13 residues. This CDR3 is CATSQYSNQPQHF.

J is TRBJ1-1 and V is TRBV27; TCRdb's D gene call, TRBD1, goes unchecked for lack of DNA. Germline V gene sequence: CDR1 MNHEY, CDR2 SMNVEV (reference sequence). The CDR3 runs 14 residues. The chain's CDR3 is CASRNQGRNTEAFF.

V and J are TRBV7-2 and TRBJ1-2; with no DNA, the TCRdb D assignment of TRBD1 cannot be verified. Germline values: CDR1 SGHTA, CDR2 FQGNSA. The CDR3 is made up of 16 amino acids. The CDR3 region is CASSLAPGQGLDGYTF.

The rearrangement joins TRBV6-1 to TRBJ2-7; TCRdb lists TRBD2, though no DNA is available to test this call. CDR1 is MNHNS and CDR2 is SASEGT in the germline V gene. The CDR3 runs 15 residues. CDR3 sequence reads: CASSSAGTSGGAQYF.

This rearrangement joins TRBV4-1 to TRBJ2-6; TCRdb's D call, TRBD1, is unchecked because there is no DNA. The CDR3 runs to 21 residues. Germline lookup yields CDR1 MGHRA and CDR2 YSYEKL. CDR3 amino acids: CASSPDKTLRVLSSGANVLTF.

V is TRBV12-3 or TRBV12-4 and J is TRBJ2-7; lacking DNA, the TRBD1 call made by TCRdb goes unchecked. The CDR3 runs to 14 residues. CDR3 sequence reads: CASSLKGHIYEQYF.

The chain links TRBV20-1 to TRBJ2-3; TCRdb picks TRBD1, but there is no DNA to check that call. Germline assignment: CDR1 DFQATT and CDR2 SNEGSKA (reference sequence). CDR3 length: 16 residues. The chain's CDR3 is CSPQSRGQPNTDTQYF.

The chain carries TRBV19 and TRBJ2-7. Germline CDR1 reads LNHDA; CDR2 reads SQIVND (reference sequence). This CDR3 has 13 amino acids. The CDR3: CASSKGISYEQYF.

The chain employs TRBV9 and TRBJ2-1. This CDR3 is built from 14 residues. Germline V gene lookup returns CDR1 SGDLS and CDR2 YYNGEE. CDR3 sequence reads: CASSVVGSMNEQFF.

The chain carries TRBV7-9 and TRBJ1-4. This CDR3 is built from 15 residues. Germline CDR1 is SEHNR and CDR2 is FQNEAQ (reference sequence). CDR3 region: CASSFLELTNEKLFF.

J is TRBJ2-7 and V is TRBV5-1. CDR3 length: 14 amino acids. CDR1 is SGHRS and CDR2 is YFSETQ in the germline V gene. CDR3 protein: CASSLERPSYEQYF. Full variable domain (remainder filled in from reference TRBV5-1 and TRBJ2-7): KAGVTQTPRYLIKTRGQQVTLSCSPISGHRSVSWYQQTPGQGLQFLFEYFSETQRNKGNFPGRFSGRQFSNSRSEMNVSTLELGDSALYLCASSLERPSYEQYFGPGTRLTVT.

This chain connects TRBV20-1 to TRBJ1-1; the D call from TCRdb, TRBD1, cannot be confirmed without DNA. CDR3 length: 14 amino acids. Germline V lookup: CDR1 DFQATT, CDR2 SNEGSKA (reference sequence). This CDR3 reads CSARAGARGTEAFF.

The chain is built from TRBV20-1 and TRBJ1-1; there is no DNA to check the TCRdb D call of TRBD1. Germline V lookup: CDR1 DFQATT, CDR2 SNEGSKA (reference sequence). The CDR3 loop spans 14 amino acids. The chain's CDR3 is CSAGNRGFYTEAFF.

This chain links TRBV27 with TRBJ2-3; TCRdb reports TRBD2, a call that lacks DNA to check it against. CDR3 size: 15 residues. The germline gives CDR1 MNHEY, CDR2 SMNVEV (reference sequence). The CDR3 loop is CASSIGSGSTYTQYF.

The chain uses TRBV15 and TRBJ1-1; the TCRdb call, TRBD1, lacks DNA for checking. CDR1 is LNHNV and CDR2 is YYDKDF in the germline V gene (reference sequence). The CDR3 is 16 residues long. CDR3 sequence reads: CATSRGGYGGLTEAFF. The full variable domain, in which reference TRBV15 and TRBJ1-1 provide the parts outside the CDR3, is DAMVIQNPRYQVTQFGKPVTLSCSQTLNHNVMYWYQQKSSQAPKLLFHYYDKDFNNEADTPDNFQSRRPNTSFCFLDIRSPGLGDTAMYLCATSRGGYGGLTEAFFGQGTRLTVV.

The chain's CDR3 is CASSLGLAGENEQYF. The chain employs TRBV5-1 and TRBJ2-7; TCRdb's D call of TRBD2 is untestable without DNA. The CDR3 loop spans 15 amino acids. Germline V lookup: CDR1 SGHRS, CDR2 YFSETQ.

The genes are TRBV5-1 and TRBJ2-7; no DNA is available, so the TRBD1 call from TCRdb remains unchecked. The CDR3 covers 15 residues. Germline values: CDR1 SGHRS, CDR2 YFSETQ. The CDR3 sequence: CASSLDWDRPYEQYF. The full variable domain, rest sourced from reference TRBV5-1 and TRBJ2-7, is KAGVTQTPRYLIKTRGQQVTLSCSPISGHRSVSWYQQTPGQGLQFLFEYFSETQRNKGNFPGRFSGRQFSNSRSEMNVSTLELGDSALYLCASSLDWDRPYEQYFGPGTRLTVT.

The rearrangement links TRBV20-1 to TRBJ1-2; TCRdb designates TRBD1, a call that cannot be tested without DNA. The CDR3 runs 13 residues. Germline CDR1 reads DFQATT; CDR2 reads SNEGSKA (reference sequence). The CDR3 sequence is CSAAQGGNYGYTF.

V gene TRBV5-1 combines with J gene TRBJ2-6; with no DNA, the TCRdb D assignment of TRBD1 cannot be verified. Germline-derived CDR1 and CDR2 are SGHRS and YFSETQ. CDR3 length: 18 residues. CDR3 sequence reads: CASSLPGSDLSGANVLTF.

This rearrangement joins TRBV3-1 to TRBJ1-1; TCRdb's D gene call, TRBD1, goes unchecked for lack of DNA. The CDR3 has 14 amino acids. Germline CDR1 reads LGHDT; CDR2 reads YNNKEL (reference sequence). CDR3: CASRRQGWGTEAFF.

The V and J genes are TRBV3-1 and TRBJ1-1. The CDR3 consists of 11 residues. Germline V gives CDR1 LGHDT, CDR2 YNNKEL (reference sequence). The CDR3 region is CASSWNTEAFF.

The chain combines TRBV5-1 with TRBJ2-2; there is no DNA to check the TCRdb D call of TRBD1. CDR1 and CDR2 (germline): SGHRS, YFSETQ. The CDR3 is 17 residues long. The CDR3 region is CASSPQRTGSNTGELFF.